This entry lists 21 T cell receptor beta chains sequenced from one sample in a study of OX40 agonist ivuxolimab in advanced cancers. Profiled with immunoSEQ multiplex PCR; TCRdb holds only in-frame clones, not every one. The sample records some 65,000 clones, around 85% being singletons. The material sequenced was CD4+ or CD8+ T cells sorted from blood, taken in a trial of the OX40 agonist ivuxolimab. Source of these receptors: an adult with an advanced solid tumor such as melanoma, head and neck, liver or kidney cancer.

The chain uses TRBV5-1 and TRBJ2-3; D uncertain. CDR3 length equals 14 residues. Per the germline V gene, CDR1 is SGHRS and CDR2 is YFSETQ. Trimming removed 0 bases at V and 3 bases at J, with 8 bases between. The CDR3 DNA follows: TGCGCCAGCAGCTTGGGGACCCCGACAGATACGCAGTATTTT. Its protein product is CASSLGTPTDTQYF.

The CDR3 DNA reads as TGTGCCAGTAGTACCCGACCCGGGGTTCTGGGCACCGGGGAGCTGTTTTTT. This translates into CASSTRPGVLGTGELFF. The chain couples TRBV19 to TRBJ2-2; weak D call: TRBD2 (5 bases). CDR3 length: 17 amino acids. Trimming cost V 4 bases and J 4 bases, with 19 bases left between them. Germline V gene sequence: CDR1 LNHDA, CDR2 SQIVND (reference sequence).

This clone was recorded only once. The V gene is TRBV18, the J gene TRBJ2-5, with D perhaps TRBD1 or TRBD2 (5 bases each). The CDR3 sequence is 14 residues long. Germline loops: CDR1 KGHSH, CDR2 LQKENI. The ends were cut back, 2 bases at V and 1 base at J, with 8 bases in the middle. This chain's CDR3 is CASSPSGTQETQYF. CDR3 in DNA: TGTGCCAGCTCACCATCGGGGACCCAAGAGACCCAGTACTTC.

The chain is built from TRBV6-5 and TRBJ1-5; 8 bases line up with TRBD1. V gave up 4 bases and J gave up 5 bases; unmatched junction bases: 4. In germline, CDR1 is MNHEY, CDR2 SVGAGI. This CDR3 has 14 residues. CDR3 residues: CASSWTGRDQPQHF. The CDR3, as DNA: TGTGCCAGCAGTTGGACAGGGAGGGATCAGCCCCAGCATTTT.

This chain connects TRBV5-4 to TRBJ2-6; TRBD2 agrees at 12 bases. Losses at the gene ends were 2 bases for V and 2 bases for J; bases not matched to a gene: 5. CDR1 and CDR2 (germline): SGHNT, YYREEE (reference sequence). The CDR3 runs to 18 residues. CDR3 sequence (DNA): TGTGCCAGCAGCTTTCGTCTAGCGGGAGGGCCTGGGGCCAACGTCCTGACTTTC. Amino acids: CASSFRLAGGPGANVLTF.

The genes are TRBV6-1 and TRBJ1-2; D gene ambiguous. This CDR3 is built from 13 residues. Germline loops: CDR1 MNHNS, CDR2 SASEGT. V lost 0 bases and J lost 7, with 9 bases in between. CDR3 amino acids: CASSEARVAGYTF. CDR3 coding DNA: TGTGCCAGCAGTGAAGCGAGGGTGGCTGGCTACACCTTC.

The rearrangement joins TRBV28 to TRBJ1-5; 8 nucleotides agree with TRBD1. The CDR3 length is 16 residues. The J segment lost 6 bases and the V segment lost 5 bases, leaving 12 bases of the junction unmatched. The germline V gene encodes CDR1 MDHEN and CDR2 SYDVKM. The CDR3 spells CASSNTKGQGGQPQHF. As DNA, the CDR3 is TGTGCCAGCAGTAATACCAAAGGACAGGGTGGTCAGCCCCAGCATTTT.

A few counts support this clone. This CDR3 is also generated by other DNA sequences in the sample. The rearrangement links TRBV5-4 to TRBJ1-1, with a weak D call TRBD1 (5 bases). This CDR3 spans 14 amino acids. Germline V CDR1 and CDR2: SGHNT, YYREEE (reference sequence). With 4 bases removed from V and 1 base from J, the gap between germline ends came to 11 bases. The CDR3 spells CASSLGGGNTEAFF. DNA for the CDR3: TGTGCCAGCAGCCTTGGGGGAGGGAACACTGAAGCTTTCTTT.

V and J are TRBV7-6 and TRBJ1-4; D ambiguous. Trimming pared 5 bases from V and 1 base from J, leaving 14 bases between. Germline V lookup: CDR1 SGHVS, CDR2 FNYEAQ. This CDR3 region has 16 residues. CDR3 loop: CASSPFLIGTNEKLFF. The CDR3 nucleotides read TGTGCCAGCAGCCCCTTTCTGATAGGAACTAATGAAAAACTGTTTTTT. The full variable domain, in which reference TRBV7-6 and TRBJ1-4 provide the parts outside the CDR3, is GAGVSQSPRYKVTKRGQDVALRCDPISGHVSLYWYRQALGQGPEFLTYFNYEAQQDKSGLPNDRFSAERPEGSISTLTIQRTEQRDSAMYRCASSPFLIGTNEKLFFGSGTQLSVL.

The V and J genes are TRBV9 and TRBJ2-7, with D perhaps matching TRBD2 (6 bases). The CDR3 spans 14 residues. The germline V and J ends were trimmed by 4 bases and 6 bases, with 17 bases remaining between them. CDR1 SGDLS and CDR2 YYNGEE come from the germline V gene. CDR3 sequence: CASSLGTQSSEQYF. In DNA form, the CDR3 reads TGTGCCAGCAGCCTGGGGACTCAATCCAGCGAGCAGTACTTC.

The chain recombines TRBV9 with TRBJ2-2; no definite D call. Germline V gene lookup returns CDR1 SGDLS and CDR2 YYNGEE. The V end was cut by 5 bases, the J end by 0 bases, with 11 bases between. The CDR3 is 15 amino acids. The DNA of the CDR3 is TGTGCCAGCAGAGACGGAAACGCGAACACCGGGGAGCTGTTTTTT. Translation gives CASRDGNANTGELFF.

This chain connects TRBV6-4 to TRBJ1-1; D possibly corresponds to TRBD1 (5 bases). This CDR3 comprises 13 residues. Germline-derived CDR1 and CDR2 are MRHNA and SNTAGT. V was trimmed by 5 bases and J by 7 bases, leaving 14 bases between them. In DNA, the CDR3 is TGTGCCAGCAGTCTCACCCTTCAGGGTGAAGCTTTCTTT. It yields the protein CASSLTLQGEAFF.

The chain has TRBV4-1 and TRBJ2-1, with a weak D call TRBD2 (6 bases). V shed 1 base and J shed 0 bases, with 10 bases lying between them. The CDR3 extends over 16 amino acids. In germline, CDR1 is MGHRA, CDR2 YSYEKL. The CDR3 DNA follows: TGCGCCAGCAGCCAAGTGGCGGGGCACTCCTACAATGAGCAGTTCTTC. Protein sequence: CASSQVAGHSYNEQFF.

The chain employs TRBV28 and TRBJ2-2; 7 bases are shared with TRBD1. V was clipped by 1 base and J by 1 base; unmatched bases: 3. The CDR3 contains 16 residues. Germline V CDR1 and CDR2: MDHEN, SYDVKM. The CDR3 loop reads CASSLFRGLNTGELFF. As DNA, the CDR3 is TGTGCCAGCAGTTTATTCAGGGGGTTGAACACCGGGGAGCTGTTTTTT.

The J gene is TRBJ2-5, the V gene TRBV19; 11 nucleotides match TRBD1. The CDR3 has 15 amino acids. Germline values: CDR1 LNHDA, CDR2 SQIVND (reference sequence). V was clipped by 3 bases and J by 2 bases; unmatched bases: 2. This CDR3 is CASSIRDRGQETQYF. The CDR3 DNA follows: TGTGCCAGTAGTATCCGGGACAGGGGGCAAGAGACCCAGTACTTC.

The V call is TRBV5-1, the J call TRBJ2-3; TRBD2 aligns across 10 bases. The CDR3 has 15 amino acids. J lost 2 bases, V lost 5 bases, and 5 bases had no gene match. CDR1 and CDR2 (germline): SGHRS, YFSETQ. The CDR3 bases are TGCGCCAGCAGGGGAGCGGGAGGGTACACAGATACGCAGTATTTT. Protein product: CASRGAGGYTDTQYF.

This chain uses TRBV6-6 with TRBJ1-5, with a tentative D call TRBD1 (6 bases). The ends were cut back, 6 bases at V and 6 bases at J, with 9 bases in the middle. The germline gives CDR1 MNHNY, CDR2 SVGAGI (reference sequence). The CDR3 loop spans 12 amino acids. CDR3 coding DNA: TGTGCCAGCAGACAGGGTGGTCAGCCCCAGCATTTT. This translates into CASRQGGQPQHF.

V gene TRBV18 combines with J gene TRBJ1-1, with a possible D match to TRBD1 (5 bases). The germline V and J ends were trimmed by 3 bases and 6 bases, with 14 bases remaining between them. This CDR3 comprises 14 residues. In germline, CDR1 is KGHSH, CDR2 LQKENI. CDR3 sequence reads: CASSPGRGFPEAFF. CDR3 nucleotides: TGTGCCAGCTCACCGGGAAGGGGTTTCCCTGAAGCTTTCTTT.

This clone was observed a handful of times. J is TRBJ2-2 and V is TRBV27, with 7 bases that match TRBD1. Germline CDR1 and CDR2: MNHEY and SMNVEV (reference sequence). J gave up 3 bases and V 7 bases, and 8 bases lay outside the gene matches. The CDR3 loop spans 15 amino acids. The CDR3 sequence is CASTAGDRYTGELFF. For the CDR3, the DNA is TGTGCCAGCACCGCAGGGGACAGATACACCGGGGAGCTGTTTTTT.

This clone was seen more than once but under ten times. V and J are TRBV19 and TRBJ2-7; 7 nucleotides match TRBD2. V shed 5 bases, J shed 1 base, and the junction held 8 bases outside the gene matches. The CDR3 totals 15 residues. Germline V lookup: CDR1 LNHDA, CDR2 SQIVND (reference sequence). CDR3 amino acids: CASSERRGVSYEQYF. In DNA form, the CDR3 reads TGTGCCAGTAGTGAGAGACGGGGGGTTTCCTACGAGCAGTACTTC.

This chain links TRBV7-8 with TRBJ2-7; 9 bases line up with TRBD2. CDR1 is SGHVS and CDR2 is FQNEAQ in the germline V gene. V trimming: 1 base; J trimming: 7 bases; junction bases outside the gene matches: 5. CDR3 length equals 14 residues. The CDR3 sequence is CASSLVLAGREQYF. In DNA, the CDR3 is TGTGCCAGCAGCTTAGTCCTAGCGGGAAGGGAGCAGTACTTC.